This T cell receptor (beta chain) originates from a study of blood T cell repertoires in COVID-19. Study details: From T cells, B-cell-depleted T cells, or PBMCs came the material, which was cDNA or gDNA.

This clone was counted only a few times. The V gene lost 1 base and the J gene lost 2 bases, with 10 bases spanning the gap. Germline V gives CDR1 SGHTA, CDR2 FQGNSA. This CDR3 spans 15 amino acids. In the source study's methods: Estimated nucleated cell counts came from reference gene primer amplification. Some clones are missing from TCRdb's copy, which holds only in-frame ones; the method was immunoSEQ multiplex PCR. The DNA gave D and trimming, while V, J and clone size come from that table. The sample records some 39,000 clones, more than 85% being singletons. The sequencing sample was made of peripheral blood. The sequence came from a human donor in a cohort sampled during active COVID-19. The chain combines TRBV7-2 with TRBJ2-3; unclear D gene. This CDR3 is CASSLDGQDTDTQYF. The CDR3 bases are TGTGCCAGCAGCTTAGATGGCCAGGACACAGATACGCAGTATTTT. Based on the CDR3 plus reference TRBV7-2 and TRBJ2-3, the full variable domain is GAGVSQSPSNKVTEKGKDVELRCDPISGHTALYWYRQSLGQGLEFLIYFQGNSAPDKSGLPSDRFSAERTGGSVSTLTIQRTQQEDSAVYLCASSLDGQDTDTQYFGPGTRLTVL.